This entry lists 24 T cell receptor beta chains sequenced from one sample in a study of lymphopenia after photon versus proton radiotherapy. Method: immunoSEQ multiplex PCR; TCRdb's copy keeps in-frame clones and lacks some. The table has about 37,000 clones, roughly 84% seen once. The specimen was peripheral blood, collected from a patient treated with photon-based radiotherapy. The origin of the receptors is a man between 50 and 59 years old with gastric cancer.

CDR3 in amino acids: CASSLRGLGGYNEQFF. The CDR3 DNA follows: TGTGCCAGCAGTTTAAGAGGACTCGGGGGATACAATGAGCAGTTCTTC. This chain connects TRBV27 to TRBJ2-1, with TRBD2 as a possible D gene (6 bases). The germline V gene encodes CDR1 MNHEY and CDR2 SMNVEV (reference sequence). CDR3 length equals 16 residues. V was cut by 2 bases and J by 4 bases, with 15 bases left in between.

The chain recombines TRBV19 with TRBJ2-7; the match to TRBD1 covers 9 bases. This CDR3 is 16 amino acids long. Trimming took 5 bases from V and 4 from J; bases not matched to a gene: 12. Germline CDR1 LNHDA, CDR2 SQIVND (reference sequence). CDR3 region: CASSGTGTGLSYEQYF. The CDR3 nucleotides are TGTGCCAGTAGTGGGACCGGGACAGGGCTTTCGTACGAGCAGTACTTC.

The chain links TRBV5-5 to TRBJ2-7; 12 nucleotides match TRBD2. This CDR3 region has 15 residues. The junction had 13 bases not matched to a gene; V was cut back by 4 bases and J by 11 bases. From germline, CDR1 is SGHKS and CDR2 YYEKEE (reference sequence). The CDR3 region has the DNA TGTGCCAGCAGCCCGAGGACTAGCGGGGCCCCCCTGAAGTACTTC. This sequence encodes CASSPRTSGAPLKYF. The complete variable domain, with remaining parts taken from reference TRBV5-5 and TRBJ2-7, reads DAGVTQSPTHLIKTRGQQVTLRCSPISGHKSVSWYQQVLGQGPQFIFQYYEKEERGRGNFPDRFSARQFPNYSSELNVNALLLGDSALYLCASSPRTSGAPLKYFGPGTRLTVT.

In DNA, the CDR3 is TGCGCCAGCAGCCAACCCCTGGGGACTACCTCCTACAATGAGCAGTTCTTC. Translation: CASSQPLGTTSYNEQFF. J is TRBJ2-1 and V is TRBV4-1; 7 nucleotides agree with TRBD2. J gave up 0 bases and V 2 bases, and 7 bases lay outside the gene matches. CDR3 length: 17 residues. Germline CDR1 reads MGHRA; CDR2 reads YSYEKL.

The chain joins TRBV6-5 to TRBJ2-7, with a weak D call TRBD1 (6 bases). V was shortened by 6 bases and J by 3 bases, with 18 bases between the two germline ends. The CDR3 runs to 15 residues. In germline, CDR1 is MNHEY, CDR2 SVGAGI. The CDR3 nucleotides are TGTGCCAGCAGCCGCAAGGCAGGGGACCACTACGAGCAGTACTTC. As protein: CASSRKAGDHYEQYF.

The chain recombines TRBV28 with TRBJ1-2, with a tentative D call TRBD1 (6 bases). Trimming shortened V by 2 bases and J by 7 bases, and 14 bases separated the two germline ends. The CDR3 runs 14 residues. Germline V gene data show CDR1 as MDHEN and CDR2 as SYDVKM. Written as DNA, the CDR3 is TGTGCCAGCAGTTTACCCCGGACAGCGGGTGGCTACACCTTC. This codes for CASSLPRTAGGYTF.

The chain couples TRBV6-5 to TRBJ1-2, with unresolved D. The CDR3 runs 14 residues. V was pared by 2 bases and J by 4 bases, with 11 bases between. The V gene's germline CDR1 is MNHEY and CDR2 SVGAGI. CDR3 sequence (DNA): TGTGCCAGCAGTTACCCGGCAGCGCGCTATGGCTACACCTTC. It is translated as CASSYPAARYGYTF.

This clone was seen a handful of times. The chain links TRBV7-8 to TRBJ2-3; D ambiguous. CDR1 SGHVS and CDR2 FQNEAQ come from the germline V gene. This CDR3 comprises 16 residues. Trimming took off 1 base at V and 2 bases at J, with 13 bases between the two ends. The CDR3 bases are TGTGCCAGCAGCTTAGAGTCTGGCCGATTCACAGATACGCAGTATTTT. Amino acid sequence: CASSLESGRFTDTQYF. The variable domain in full, completed from reference TRBV7-8 and TRBJ2-3, reads GAGVSQSPRYKVAKRGQDVALRCDPISGHVSLFWYQQALGQGPEFLTYFQNEAQLDKSGLPSDRFFAERPEGSVSTLKIQRTQQEDSAVYLCASSLESGRFTDTQYFGPGTRLTVL.

There are a few counts of this clone. The chain couples TRBV18 to TRBJ1-4, with D uncertain. The CDR3 is made up of 15 amino acids. Germline-derived CDR1 and CDR2 are KGHSH and LQKENI. The germline V and J ends were trimmed by 1 base and 2 bases, with 8 bases remaining between them. The CDR3 here is CASSPRANTNEKLFF. The CDR3 nucleotides read TGTGCCAGCTCACCACGGGCGAACACTAATGAAAAACTGTTTTTT.

The chain combines TRBV30 with TRBJ1-2; tentatively, D is TRBD1 (5 bases). The CDR3 covers 13 residues. Germline V CDR1 and CDR2: GTSNPN, SVGIG (reference sequence). The V and J ends lost 4 bases and 4 bases respectively, with 13 bases between them. CDR3 residues: CAWTATGLYGYTF. In nucleotides, the CDR3 is TGTGCCTGGACCGCTACAGGCCTCTATGGCTACACCTTC.

This clone was seen a handful of times. J is TRBJ1-3 and V is TRBV28; no firm D call. The length of the CDR3 is 16 residues. Germline V gene lookup returns CDR1 MDHEN and CDR2 SYDVKM. The V gene lost 7 bases and the J gene lost 1 base, with 17 bases spanning the gap. CDR3 amino acids: CASNESGSPSGNTIYF. DNA for the CDR3: TGTGCCAGCAACGAATCAGGCAGTCCTTCTGGAAACACCATATATTTT.

This chain links TRBV7-3 with TRBJ2-7; D remains unclear. Deletions cut 5 bases from V and 5 bases from J, with 4 bases between. CDR3 size: 10 residues. Looked up from germline, CDR1 is SGHTA and CDR2 is FQGTGA. The DNA of the CDR3 is TGTGCCAGCAGCCCCGACGAGCAGTACTTC. This translates into CASSPDEQYF.

As DNA, the CDR3 is TGTGCCAGCAGCTTGGCCCGGGACCCCCTGGGCTATGGCTACACCTTC. Its protein is CASSLARDPLGYGYTF. The chain combines TRBV5-6 with TRBJ1-2, with TRBD1 as a possible D gene (5 bases). Germline-derived CDR1 and CDR2 are SGHDT and YYEEEE. Trimming removed 0 bases from V and 4 bases from J, with 16 bases in between. The CDR3 runs to 16 residues. The full variable domain, its missing parts supplied by reference TRBV5-6 and TRBJ1-2, is DAGVTQSPTHLIKTRGQQVTLRCSPKSGHDTVSWYQQALGQGPQFIFQYYEEEERQRGNFPDRFSGHQFPNYSSELNVNALLLGDSALYLCASSLARDPLGYGYTFGSGTRLTVV.

The chain carries TRBV4-1 and TRBJ2-5; 9 bases agree with TRBD1. The DNA matches TRBJ2-7 better at its end, which makes the J call doubtful. CDR1 is MGHRA and CDR2 is YSYEKL in the germline V gene. The CDR3 is made up of 13 amino acids. CDR3 nucleotides: TGCGCCAGCAGCCGGTGGACAGGGGACGAGCAGTACTTC. It yields the protein CASSRWTGDEQYF.

The CDR3 sequence is CATLGRGRSTEAFF. The CDR3 DNA is TGTGCCACCCTTGGGAGGGGGCGTAGCACTGAAGCTTTCTTT. The V and J genes are TRBV6-1 and TRBJ1-1; 7 nucleotides align to TRBD1. Germline CDR1 is MNHNS and CDR2 is SASEGT. V lost 10 bases and J lost 4; bases outside the gene matches: 12. This CDR3 contains 14 residues.

The chain has TRBV4-1 and TRBJ1-5; D is perhaps TRBD1 (5 bases). There are 15 residues in the CDR3. The V gene lost 0 bases and the J gene lost 6 bases, with 12 bases spanning the gap. In germline, CDR1 is MGHRA, CDR2 YSYEKL. Written as DNA, the CDR3 is TGCGCCAGCAGCCAAGATCCAGGGTGGGGTCAGCCCCAGCATTTT. It yields the protein CASSQDPGWGQPQHF.

The V and J genes are TRBV5-8 and TRBJ2-7; possible D gene TRBD2, 6 bases. Trimming took off 4 bases at V and 4 bases at J, with 12 bases between the two ends. Looked up from germline, CDR1 is SGHTS and CDR2 is YDEGEE. The CDR3 contains 13 residues. This CDR3 reads CASSPRDSYEQYF. CDR3 nucleotide sequence: TGTGCCAGCAGCCCCCGGGACTCGTACGAGCAGTACTTC.

The chain has TRBV5-1 and TRBJ2-1, with 7 nucleotides matching TRBD1. CDR1 and CDR2 from the germline V gene are SGHRS and YFSETQ. With 4 bases clipped from V and 5 bases from J, the junction kept 9 bases outside the gene matches. This CDR3 contains 15 residues. The CDR3 coding sequence is TGCGCCAGCAGCCAAACGGACAGGTTCAACAATGAGCAGTTCTTC. Amino acids: CASSQTDRFNNEQFF.

The rearrangement uses TRBV6-1 and TRBJ1-6; possible D gene TRBD1, 6 bases. The CDR3 covers 16 residues. Germline V CDR1 and CDR2: MNHNS, SASEGT. The V gene lost 2 bases and the J gene lost 9 bases, with 17 bases spanning the gap. CDR3 bases: TGTGCCAGCAGTGAAAATTTAGGGGGAATCGGTTCACCCCTCCACTTT. As protein: CASSENLGGIGSPLHF.

The genes are TRBV10-3 and TRBJ2-1; D is possibly TRBD1 (6 bases). CDR3 length: 11 amino acids. Trimming stripped 8 bases from V and 6 bases from J, with 8 bases between. From germline, CDR1 is ENHRY and CDR2 SYGVKD. The CDR3 DNA sequence: TGTGCCATCGGCAGGGGCAATGAGCAGTTCTTC. As protein: CAIGRGNEQFF.

This rearrangement joins TRBV9 to TRBJ2-7; 9 positions agree with TRBD1. Unmatched junction bases numbered 9, after V lost 4 bases and J lost 4 bases. Germline CDR1 and CDR2: SGDLS and YYNGEE. CDR3 length: 15 residues. The DNA of the CDR3 is TGTGCCAGCAGCATCGGGACAGGGCAGGCTTACGAGCAGTACTTC. Protein: CASSIGTGQAYEQYF.

The chain uses TRBV7-3 and TRBJ2-5, with D maybe TRBD2 (7 bases). This CDR3 is built from 15 residues. The germline V gene has CDR1 SGHTA and CDR2 FQGTGA. V lost 5 bases to trimming and J lost 4 bases, with 17 bases between them. This CDR3 reads CASSEGGRAGETQYF. The CDR3 nucleotides are TGTGCCAGCAGCGAAGGGGGGAGGGCCGGAGAGACCCAGTACTTC. Drawing the rest from reference TRBV7-3 and TRBJ2-5, the complete variable domain is GAGVSQTPSNKVTEKGKYVELRCDPISGHTALYWYRQSLGQGPEFLIYFQGTGAADDSGLPNDRFFAVRPEGSVSTLKIQRTERGDSAVYLCASSEGGRAGETQYFGPGTRLLVL.

This chain joins TRBV5-1 and TRBJ2-1; a possible D gene is TRBD1 (6 bases). V was clipped by 3 bases and J by 2 bases, with 12 bases between them. In germline, CDR1 is SGHRS, CDR2 YFSETQ. This CDR3 has 15 amino acids. The CDR3 region has the DNA TGCGCCAGCAGCTCAACCGGGACACCCTACAATGAGCAGTTCTTC. As protein: CASSSTGTPYNEQFF.

The J gene is TRBJ2-1, the V gene TRBV30; no firm D call. This CDR3 contains 13 residues. Germline CDR1 is GTSNPN and CDR2 is SVGIG (reference sequence). Between the trimmed V and J ends, which lost 1 base and 4 bases, there was a span of 8 bases. The CDR3 DNA follows: TGTGCCTGGAGTGGGGCCCTATACAATGAGCAGTTCTTC. Encoded protein: CAWSGALYNEQFF.